The entry below gives a single T cell receptor (beta chain) sequence along with its context. As yet, its antigen is unknown. Reanalyzing the 5' RACE reads, TCRdb keeps one entry per CDR3 protein, without DNA. This sample contains around 380,000 distinct CDR3 sequences. This specimen belongs to a study of monozygotic twins with inflammatory bowel disease. Donors each gave over 2 ml of blood. This CDR3 contains 14 residues. The germline V gene has CDR1 DFQATT and CDR2 SNEGSKA (reference sequence). Study outcomes and limitations: Telling different T cell subtypes apart from each other was not possible. Repertoire similarity was not found to differ between concordant and discordant twins, possibly from limited power. IBD-affected twins scored below their healthy co-twins in TCRbeta diversity (inverse Simpson).

The V gene is TRBV20-1, the J gene TRBJ1-3. This TCR was recovered from a human donor with ulcerative colitis or Crohn's disease, or a healthy co-twin of an affected twin (not recorded which). The sequencing sample was made of blood. CDR3 in amino acids: CSAHLRHKRNTIYF.